This TCR beta chain was identified during a study of cytomegalovirus exposure and HLA in healthy donors (TCRdb year 2017). Background on the whole study: According to an earlier analysis of 587 of the donors, about 180 million T cells yielded 100 million or so unique TCR beta sequences and less than 300 Gb of sequence data. To decide whether each TCR beta V gene segment behaved as functional or pseudogenic, an earlier analysis of 587 of the donors relied on high-throughput TCR beta sequencing. A later analysis re-analyzed previously published TCR beta repertoires from 666 donors and added high-resolution HLA genotyping to study TCR occurrence patterns. High-throughput TCR immunosequencing, statistical association of individual TCRs with disease status, and machine learning were combined to predict cytomegalovirus infection status. Donor age, sex, ethnicity and CMV serostatus were collected together with the repertoire data. Every discovery cohort repertoire had been produced on one sequencing platform. The study was designed to test whether signatures of past pathogen exposure could be identified by cataloging public T cell receptors. About five DR-DQ haplotypes were treated as single units for association and clustering because of strong linkage in the cohort. A separate validation cohort of roughly 120 different subjects was used in addition to the roughly 620-subject first cohort. HLA typing covered class I and class II loci at four-digit resolution. A later genetic analysis used genome-wide SNP genotypes for about 60% of the roughly 670 donors, treating that subset as a discovery cohort. On average, about 200,000 unique TCR beta nucleotide sequences were sequenced per donor among some 430 genotyped donors of the cohort, with roughly 18% of those sequences being non-productive. Among the roughly 380 genotyped donors, around 81% belonged to the genetic ancestry cluster associated with self-reported Caucasian donors. The study used immunosequencing to profile the T cell repertoires of around 600 subjects and linked those repertoires to cytomegalovirus serostatus. About 300 gigabases of sequencing data and 78 million or so unique TCR sequences were included in an early release covering about 600 HLA-typed donors. The later analysis used no new phenotypic data to find candidate immune exposures, relying instead on TCR beta sequences and their occurrence across donors. The number of typed donors differed by locus: roughly 620-640 for A, B, C, DRB1 and DQB1; 500 to 550 for DQA1; around 580 for DPA1; and around 470 for DPB1.

The junction shows trimming of 4 bases on V and 2 bases on J, and the gene matches do not reach 12 bases of it. The CDR3, from cysteine to phenylalanine, totals 18 residues. Only the CDR3 region is kept as DNA, spanning 54 bases read in frame from base 1. The germline V gene specifies SGHRS as CDR1 and YFSETQ as CDR2. Libraries were prepared through the immunoSEQ multiplex PCR assay. For the multiplex PCR, a mixture combining 60 forward primers for TCR Vbeta segments and 13 reverse primers for TCR Jbeta segments was used. The CDR3 region of rearranged TCR beta genes was amplified from genomic DNA by a multiplex PCR assay. Amplified TCR beta libraries were sequenced as 87-base-pair reads on the Illumina HiSeq System. In the paper's pipeline: A later analysis counted about 80 million unique TCR beta chains across the 600 to 850 repertoires, and 9.5 million to 11 million of these chains were shared by at least two donors. A nearest-neighbor algorithm error-corrected the raw reads and collapsed the reads into unique sequences, merging closely related sequences to remove PCR and sequencing errors. Alignment of CDR3 sequences to IMGT reference sequences was used to assign V, D and J gene segments. Each retained sequence needed at least a six-nucleotide match to both a V gene segment and a J gene segment. A rearrangement was called productive if the CDR3 had no stop codons and remained in frame with V and J, and every other rearrangement was called non-productive. Following IMGT convention, CDR3 was defined as the stretch from the second conserved V-encoded cysteine up to the conserved J-encoded phenylalanine. The earlier analysis of 550 to 650 of the donors excluded any sequence lacking an unambiguous match to a single V gene segment. In an earlier analysis of roughly 600 of the donors, a V segment was called functional when productive rearrangements were above 56.7%, and segregating when the standard deviation between donors exceeded 5%. A statistical classification framework was built to diagnose cytomegalovirus status from the catalog of TCR beta chain sequences. V and J gene assignment, in a later analysis, came from comparing TCR nucleotide sequences with IMGT/GENE-DB human TR gene sequences. The TCRdist pipeline was used in a later analysis to assign CDR3 sequences and most-parsimonious VDJ recombination scenarios. A later analysis defined each TCR beta chain by its CDR3 amino acid sequence plus V-gene family, and excluded reads lacking a unique V-gene family. A later analysis removed roughly 590 highly shared, low-generation-probability nucleotide sequences to deal with suspected cross-contamination and a sequencing artifact. A later analysis calculated a clonal expansion index for each public chain from normalized within-repertoire ranks of inferred template counts. In a later analysis, generation probabilities were computed using a VDJ recombination model fitted to out-of-frame rearrangements, and the results were checked against IGoR. In a later analysis, TCR-TCR, TCR-HLA and TCR-CMV co-occurrence was scored with hypergeometric tests, and a repertoire-size bias correction was applied to TCR pairs. To estimate false discovery rates, a later analysis permuted the HLA or CMV assignments 20 times. In a later analysis, co-occurring TCRs were grouped with DBSCAN, and TCRdist sequence similarity was added when clustering was performed within HLA-allele-positive subsets. Repertoires with fewer than 30,000 or more than 120,000 public chains were left out of co-occurrence clustering, as were about five repertoires with anomalous nucleotide sharing. As stored in TCRdb, this immuneACCESS dataset retains in-frame rearrangements with V and J assigned. A fraction of the clones does not appear; measured against another copy, unresolved V genes explain less than half of the discrepancy, and the remainder lacks a known reason. V, J and clone size reflect that table, while D and trimming were determined from the DNA. The sample includes roughly 45,000 clones, with around 64% observed a single time. The ten biggest clones cover approximately 8.4% of the sample.

The cohort consisted of some 670 healthy bone marrow donors. At the time of sampling, every cohort member was nominally healthy, though immune exposures that went unrecorded were likely present. Of the roughly 670 cohort members, around 290 had a positive CMV serostatus and about 350 had a negative one, while no CMV serostatus was recorded for the donor. A peripheral blood sample was provided by each donor, and peripheral blood mononuclear cells were used for TCR beta sequencing. Genomic DNA was extracted from the blood cell samples with the Qiagen DNeasy Blood Extraction Kit. This clone appeared a few times. Its recognized antigen is unknown. No base quality information exists; no much larger clone differs at one position. What the study reported, not specific to this receptor: Because HLA typing was missing for some donors at each locus, association tests included only the typed subset. In the study, 150 to 200 TCR beta chains were listed as associated with cytomegalovirus. Because counts were too low, about 15 rarely observed V segments, including chromosome 9 orphons, were left out of the earlier analysis of approximately 500 of the donors. In a later analysis, most CMV-associated TCR beta chains were found to appear HLA-restricted, with HLA associations seemingly driven largely by CMV exposure. The authors suggested that the approach could potentially be generalized to other disease states and immunological phenotypes. The cohort was sequenced for TCR beta chains only, and without alpha or paired-chain data the features that could be detected were limited. Compared with equally common non-associated chains, HLA-associated TCR beta chains in a later analysis were more clonally expanded and had lower generation probabilities. The 87-base-pair reads could not distinguish some IMGT-functional V segments, including TRBV6-2 and TRBV6-3, so those segments were excluded. The classifier was reported to diagnose cytomegalovirus status with high specificity and sensitivity in both the original and validation cohorts. A later genetic analysis associated a missense DCLRE1C variant with V-gene and J-gene trimming of TCR beta chains, and an independent cohort replicated the association. In a later analysis, TCR association rates were found to vary across HLA loci, with the most associated TCRs seen for DRB1 alleles and the fewest for HLA-C alleles. Immune exposure information for the cohort was limited to CMV serostatus. In a later genetic analysis, fewer N-insertions in productive TCRs were reported among donors in an Asian-associated ancestry cluster than the approximately 710-donor mean. Sequencing depth was assumed to be roughly uniform across donors in the presence/absence analyses, though that assumption may not hold. Linkage disequilibrium might explain the correlated functional status among segregating V segments, but an unknown experimental factor could not be excluded. The sequencing pipeline was judged likely to have produced a cluster of highly shared sequence variants as a technical artifact. A few of the identified cytomegalovirus-associated TCR beta chains were confirmed in vitro to be specific for cytomegalovirus antigens. In an earlier analysis of roughly 500 of the donors, most TCR beta V segments appeared in productive rearrangements about 90% or about 30% of the time, broadly matching IMGT annotations. Most TCR sequences were seen in very few donors, while some public TCRs were found in many individuals. According to a later analysis, parvovirus B19, influenza, CMV and Epstein-Barr virus appeared linked to several top co-occurrence clusters. Assigning TCR associations to individual alleles was difficult when HLA alleles, especially DR and DQ, strongly co-occurred. A later analysis associated 17,000 or so TCR beta sequences with specific HLA alleles at a false discovery rate of 0.05. A further reported finding was that TCR beta sequences accurately predicted the HLA-A and HLA-B alleles for most subjects in the first cohort.

The V and J segments used are TRBV5-1 and TRBJ2-1; 10 bases in between match TRBD2. Sequencing input: PBMCs. The receptor's source is a human donor in good health. CDR3 reads: CASSPAERGGPAYNEQFF. The bases are TGCGCCAGCAGCCCCGCGGAGCGGGGGGGCCCCGCCTACAATGAGCAGTTCTTC.